The rows below give T cell receptor beta chains drawn from one sample of a study of human T cells and chemical hapten exposure. Each CDR3 protein gets one entry after TCRdb re-called the RACE reads with MiXCR. Of some 250,000 distinct CDR3 sequences listed, around 7% were seen once; the top ten hold approximately 1.2%. The sample was whole blood, taken in connection with sensitization to the hapten diphenylcyclopropenone (DPC). These receptors all stem from a man aged 18 to 29 with alopecia areata. Some clones in this sample may be carry-over from other donors' samples. Each CDR3 is given with its conserved first and last residue. A D gene is named only where the DNA matches it firmly. Clone size is not always given. Where it is, it says once, few, many or a class for expanded clones.

TRBV20-1	TRBJ1-1	NA	NA	TGCAGTGCTAGAGCTTTCGTCGACACTGAAGCTTTCTTT	CSARAFVDTEAFF
TRBV10-3	TRBJ1-1	few	NA	TGTGCCATCACGGTGGGTCCTGAAGCTTTCTTT	CAITVGPEAFF
TRBV29-1	TRBJ2-5	few	TRBD1	TGCAGCGTCCTGGGACAGCAAGAGACCCAGTACTTC	CSVLGQQETQYF
TRBV20-1	TRBJ2-7	NA	NA	TGCAGTGCTAGTTCCAGCTCCTACGAGCAGTACTTC	CSASSSSYEQYF
TRBV4-3	TRBJ1-2	few	NA	TGCGCCAGCAGCCAAGAACCCCTATTATCCATGAACTATGGCTACACCTTC	CASSQEPLLSMNYGYTF
TRBV28	TRBJ2-3	medium-sized	NA	TGTGCCAGCAGTTTCCTAGGGGGGCAGATAGATACGCAGTATTTT	CASSFLGGQIDTQYF
TRBV6-5	TRBJ1-1	NA	TRBD1	TGTGCCAGCAGTTACCGGTCCCAACAGGGGACTGAAGCTTTCTTT	CASSYRSQQGTEAFF
TRBV14	TRBJ2-1	NA	TRBD1	TGTGCCAGCAGCCAAGGTCTTGGGACAGGGGCGTTCGATGAGCAGTTCTTC	CASSQGLGTGAFDEQFF
TRBV2	TRBJ1-2	many	NA	TGTGCCAGAAGCGGAGGCGCGGATGGCTACACCTTC	CARSGGADGYTF
TRBV27	TRBJ2-6	few	NA	TGTGCCAGCAGTTTAATAAGGCCAAGCTCTGGGGCCAACGTCCTGACTTTC	CASSLIRPSSGANVLTF
TRBV6-5	TRBJ2-3	few	TRBD2	TGTGCCAGCAGCAGCAGACTAGCGGGGATCACAGATACGCAGTATTTT	CASSSRLAGITDTQYF
TRBV10-3	TRBJ1-6	few	NA	TGTGCCATCAAGGGTTTGGGTTCACCCCTCCACTTT	CAIKGLGSPLHF
TRBV5-1	TRBJ1-1	many	NA	TGCGCCAGCAGCTTGGTCGCAGGAATGAACACTGAAGCTTTCTTT	CASSLVAGMNTEAFF
TRBV20-1	TRBJ1-2	few	NA	TGCAGTGCTAGAGATTTCAGGAGCGGCTACACCTTC	CSARDFRSGYTF
TRBV6-6	TRBJ1-1	NA	NA	TGTGCCAGCAGTTACCTCAGGAGTGAAGCTTTCTTT	CASSYLRSEAFF
TRBV20-1	TRBJ2-7	few	NA	TGCAGTGCTCCCAGGTCCCGGGACCGTCAATCCTACGAGCAGTACTTC	CSAPRSRDRQSYEQYF
TRBV7-3	TRBJ2-2	few	NA	TGTGCCAGCAGCTCCGGGATTACCGGGGAGCTGTTTTTT	CASSSGITGELFF
TRBV27	TRBJ1-3	NA	TRBD1	TGTGCCAGCAGAGGGACAGGGCAATCCTCGACTGGAAACACCATATATTTT	CASRGTGQSSTGNTIYF
TRBV10-3	TRBJ2-1	NA	NA	TGTGCCATCAGTGAGTGGGCAGGAGAGCAGTTCTTC	CAISEWAGEQFF
TRBV7-2	TRBJ1-2	few	TRBD1	TGTGCCAGCAGCCCAGACTCGACAGGGGCATATAGCTACACCTTC	CASSPDSTGAYSYTF
TRBV25-1	TRBJ2-1	NA	TRBD1	TGTGCCAGCAGTGAAAGGTACGAAGGAACAGGGGGCGATGAGCAGTTCTTC	CASSERYEGTGGDEQFF
TRBV4-1	TRBJ1-3	NA	TRBD1	TGCGCCAGCAGCCAAGGCCCCCGGGACAGCTCTGGAAACACCATATATTTT	CASSQGPRDSSGNTIYF
TRBV7-9	TRBJ2-3	many	NA	TGTGCCAGCAGTCCCGTCCGGGGATCCACAGATACGCAGTATTTT	CASSPVRGSTDTQYF
TRBV9	TRBJ2-3	few	TRBD2	TGTGCCAGCAGCGCCCCCGGGGGACTAGCGGGGGTCACAGGAACAGATACGCAGTATTTT	CASSAPGGLAGVTGTDTQYF
TRBV7-2	TRBJ1-2	many	NA	TGTGCCAGCAGCTTAACGACAGGAAACTATGGCTACACCTTC	CASSLTTGNYGYTF
TRBV6-4	TRBJ2-6	few	TRBD1	TGTGCCAGCAGTGACACCCCTACAGGGGTCCCTGGGGCCAACGTCCTGACTTTC	CASSDTPTGVPGANVLTF
TRBV4-3	TRBJ2-7	few	NA	TGCGCCAGCAGCCAAGGGCCAGGGACTTTCTACGAGCAGTACTTC	CASSQGPGTFYEQYF
TRBV11-2	TRBJ2-1	NA	NA	TGTGCCAGCAGCTCCGTGGTCGGGCACAATGAGCAGTTCTTC	CASSSVVGHNEQFF
TRBV5-8	TRBJ2-2	NA	TRBD1	TGTGCCAGCAGCTCCGGGACAGGGGGATCTGCCGGGGAGCTGTTTTTT	CASSSGTGGSAGELFF
TRBV20-1	TRBJ2-3	many	NA	TGCAGTGCGAGGGACGTCCGGGGCCCCACAGATACGCAGTATTTT	CSARDVRGPTDTQYF
TRBV3-1	TRBJ2-2	few	NA	TGTGCCAGCAGCCAAGAACTTCTGATATCCGGGGAGCTGTTTTTT	CASSQELLISGELFF
TRBV27	TRBJ2-3	NA	NA	TGTGCCAGCAGTTTAGGGGCTAGCTTCACAGATACGCAGTATTTT	CASSLGASFTDTQYF
TRBV7-6	TRBJ1-2	many	TRBD1	TGTGCCAGCAGCCTATTAAGCGGGACAGGGGCGGAGGGCTACACCTTC	CASSLLSGTGAEGYTF
TRBV7-9	TRBJ2-1	NA	NA	TGTGCCAGCAGCTTAGCCGTCAGTCCGGAAAGCAATGAGCAGTTCTTC	CASSLAVSPESNEQFF
TRBV24-1	TRBJ2-2	many	NA	TGTGCCACCAGTGTAGGGCTACGGGACACCGGGGAGCTGTTTTTT	CATSVGLRDTGELFF
TRBV25-1	TRBJ1-6	few	NA	TGTGCCAGCAGATTAGGGGGACCGAACTCACCCCTCCACTTT	CASRLGGPNSPLHF
TRBV2	TRBJ1-3	NA	NA	TGTGCCAGCAAGGGACACGTCCGGGGTAACACCATATATTTT	CASKGHVRGNTIYF
TRBV20-1	TRBJ2-1	NA	TRBD2	TGCAGTGCTTTGAGCGGGGGGGCGTACAATGAGCAGTTCTTC	CSALSGGAYNEQFF
TRBV4-2	TRBJ2-5	few	TRBD2	TGTGCCAGCAGCCAAGAAGGGGTAGGGACTAGCAAAGAGACCCAGTACTTC	CASSQEGVGTSKETQYF
TRBV7-2	TRBJ1-6	many	NA	TGTGCCACCCGAGAGTCGACCAATTCACCCCTCCACTTT	CATRESTNSPLHF
TRBV6-6	TRBJ1-2	NA	NA	TGTGCCAGCAGCCTAACAGGGACCCGGCTCTATGGCTACACCTTC	CASSLTGTRLYGYTF
TRBV20-1	TRBJ1-1	many	TRBD1	TGCAGTGCTAGAGATCAGGGGGCGGACACTGAAGCTTTCTTT	CSARDQGADTEAFF
TRBV4-1	TRBJ2-1	NA	TRBD2	TGCGCCAGCAGCCAAGACCATACTAGCGGAAACAATGAGCAGTTCTTC	CASSQDHTSGNNEQFF
TRBV25-1	TRBJ1-1	NA	NA	TGTGCCAGCAGTGAATGGGGGGAGGCTGAAGCTTTCTTT	CASSEWGEAEAFF
TRBV4-1	TRBJ1-2	many	NA	TGCGCCAGCAGCCAAGTGCTACAGGGTGGCTACACCTTC	CASSQVLQGGYTF
TRBV11-2	TRBJ1-2	few	NA	TGTGCCAGCAGCTTATCGGGACTGCCCGGTGACTATGGCTACACCTTC	CASSLSGLPGDYGYTF
TRBV20-1	TRBJ2-1	few	TRBD2	TGCAGTGCTAGAGATAGTATTTGGCTAGCGGGTGATTCCTACAATGAGCAGTTCTTC	CSARDSIWLAGDSYNEQFF
TRBV12-3/TRBV12-4	TRBJ1-6	NA	NA	TGTGCCAGCAGTTTTGCTTTCCGTAGCTCCTATAATTCACCCCTCCACTTT	CASSFAFRSSYNSPLHF
TRBV7-3	TRBJ1-3	many	NA	TGTGCCAGCAGCTTTAACTCTGGAAACACCATATATTTT	CASSFNSGNTIYF
TRBV6-6	TRBJ2-1	NA	NA	TGTGCCAGCAGTTACGCGGGGGCGGGTTACAATGAGCAGTTCTTC	CASSYAGAGYNEQFF
TRBV10-3	TRBJ1-5	many	NA	TGTGCCATCAGTGAGACTCGGGACAGCAATCAGCCCCAGCATTTT	CAISETRDSNQPQHF
TRBV12-3/TRBV12-4	TRBJ1-2	few	TRBD1	TGTGCCAGCAGTTTAGGGGGGACAGGGGTTACCTATGGCTACACCTTC	CASSLGGTGVTYGYTF
TRBV6-2/TRBV6-3	TRBJ2-5	NA	NA	TGTGCCAGCAGTCCCCACAGGCTAACCGAAGAGACCCAGTACTTC	CASSPHRLTEETQYF